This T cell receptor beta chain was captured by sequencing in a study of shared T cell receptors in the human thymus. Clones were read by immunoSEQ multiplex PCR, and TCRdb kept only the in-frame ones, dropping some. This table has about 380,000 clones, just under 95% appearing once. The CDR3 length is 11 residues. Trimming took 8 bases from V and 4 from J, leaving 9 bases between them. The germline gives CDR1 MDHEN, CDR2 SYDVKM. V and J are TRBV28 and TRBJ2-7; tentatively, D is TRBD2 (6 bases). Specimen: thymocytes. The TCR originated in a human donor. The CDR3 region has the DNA TGTGCCAGCTGTGGGGGGTACGAGCAGTACTTC. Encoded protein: CASCGGYEQYF.